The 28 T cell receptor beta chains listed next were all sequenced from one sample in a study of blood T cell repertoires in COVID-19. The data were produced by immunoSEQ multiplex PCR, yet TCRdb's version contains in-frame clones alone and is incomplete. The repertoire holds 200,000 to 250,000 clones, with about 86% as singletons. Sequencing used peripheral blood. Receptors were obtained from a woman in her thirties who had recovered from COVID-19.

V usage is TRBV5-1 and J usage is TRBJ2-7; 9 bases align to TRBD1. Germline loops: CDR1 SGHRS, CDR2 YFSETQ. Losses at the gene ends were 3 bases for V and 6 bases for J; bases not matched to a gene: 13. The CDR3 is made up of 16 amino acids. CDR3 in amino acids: CASSSRRTGARGEQYF. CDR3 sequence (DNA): TGCGCCAGCAGCTCACGAAGGACAGGGGCGCGTGGCGAGCAGTACTTC.

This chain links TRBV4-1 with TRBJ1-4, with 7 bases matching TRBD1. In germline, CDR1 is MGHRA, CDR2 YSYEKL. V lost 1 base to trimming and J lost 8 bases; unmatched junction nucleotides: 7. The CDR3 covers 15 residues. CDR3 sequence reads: CASSQVNGQAEKLFF. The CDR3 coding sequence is TGCGCCAGCAGCCAAGTAAACGGACAGGCAGAAAAACTGTTTTTT.

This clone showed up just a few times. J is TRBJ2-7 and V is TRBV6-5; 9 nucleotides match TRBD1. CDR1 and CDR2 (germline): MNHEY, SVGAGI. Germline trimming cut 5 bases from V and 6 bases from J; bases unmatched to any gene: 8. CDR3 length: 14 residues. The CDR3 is CASSPSGQGREQYF. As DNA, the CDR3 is TGTGCCAGCAGTCCTTCGGGACAGGGACGCGAGCAGTACTTC.

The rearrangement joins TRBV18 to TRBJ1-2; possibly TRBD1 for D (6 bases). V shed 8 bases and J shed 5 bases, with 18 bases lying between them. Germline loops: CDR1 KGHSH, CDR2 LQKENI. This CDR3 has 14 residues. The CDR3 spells CASPRKGVKYGYTF. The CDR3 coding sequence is TGTGCCAGCCCCCGAAAGGGGGTTAAGTATGGCTACACCTTC.

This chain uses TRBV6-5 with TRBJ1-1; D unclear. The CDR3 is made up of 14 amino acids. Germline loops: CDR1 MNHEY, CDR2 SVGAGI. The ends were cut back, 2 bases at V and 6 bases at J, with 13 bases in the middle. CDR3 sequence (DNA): TGTGCCAGCAGTTACGGGATGGGAGGGCCTGAAGCTTTCTTT. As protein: CASSYGMGGPEAFF.

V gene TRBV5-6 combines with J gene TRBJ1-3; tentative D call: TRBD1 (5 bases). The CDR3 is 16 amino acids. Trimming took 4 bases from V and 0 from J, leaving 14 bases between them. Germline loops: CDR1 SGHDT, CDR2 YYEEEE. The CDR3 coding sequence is TGTGCCAGCAGCCCGGGACTCCCTGCCTCTGGAAACACCATATATTTT. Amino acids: CASSPGLPASGNTIYF.

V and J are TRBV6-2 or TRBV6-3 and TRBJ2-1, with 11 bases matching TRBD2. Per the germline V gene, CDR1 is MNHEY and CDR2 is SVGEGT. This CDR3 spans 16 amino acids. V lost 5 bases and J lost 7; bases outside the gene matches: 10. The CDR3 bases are TGTGCCAGCAGTACGCTAACTAGCGGGAGTAGAAATGAGCAGTTCTTC. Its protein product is CASSTLTSGSRNEQFF.

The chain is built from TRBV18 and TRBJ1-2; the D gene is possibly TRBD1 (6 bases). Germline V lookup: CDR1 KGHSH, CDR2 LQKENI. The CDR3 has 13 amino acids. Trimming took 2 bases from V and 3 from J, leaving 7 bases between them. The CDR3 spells CASSPRQDYGYTF. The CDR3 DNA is TGTGCCAGCTCACCAAGACAGGACTATGGCTACACCTTC.

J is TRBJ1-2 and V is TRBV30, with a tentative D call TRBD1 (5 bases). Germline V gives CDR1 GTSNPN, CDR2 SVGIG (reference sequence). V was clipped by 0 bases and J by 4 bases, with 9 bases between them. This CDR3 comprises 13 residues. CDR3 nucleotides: TGTGCCTGGAGTGTACAGGTGTTCTATGGCTACACCTTC. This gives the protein CAWSVQVFYGYTF.

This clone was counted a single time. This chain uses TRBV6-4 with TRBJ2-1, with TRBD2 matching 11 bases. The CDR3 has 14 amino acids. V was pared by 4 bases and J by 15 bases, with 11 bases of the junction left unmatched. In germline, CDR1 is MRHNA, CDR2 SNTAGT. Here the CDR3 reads CASSASTSGSLVFF. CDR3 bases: TGTGCCAGCAGTGCCTCCACTAGCGGGAGTCTCGTGTTCTTC.

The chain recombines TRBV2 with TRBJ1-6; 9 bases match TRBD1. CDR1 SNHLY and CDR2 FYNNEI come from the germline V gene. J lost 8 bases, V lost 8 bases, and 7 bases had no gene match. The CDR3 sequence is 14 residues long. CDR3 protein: CASVWDRVDSPLHF. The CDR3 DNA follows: TGTGCCAGCGTTTGGGACAGGGTGGATTCACCCCTCCACTTT.

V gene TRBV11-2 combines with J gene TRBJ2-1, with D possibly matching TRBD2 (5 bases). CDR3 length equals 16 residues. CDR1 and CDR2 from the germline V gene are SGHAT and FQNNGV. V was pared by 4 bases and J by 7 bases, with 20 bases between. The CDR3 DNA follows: TGTGCCAGCAGCTCGCTCCCCGGGATCCGACGGAATGAGCAGTTCTTC. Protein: CASSSLPGIRRNEQFF.

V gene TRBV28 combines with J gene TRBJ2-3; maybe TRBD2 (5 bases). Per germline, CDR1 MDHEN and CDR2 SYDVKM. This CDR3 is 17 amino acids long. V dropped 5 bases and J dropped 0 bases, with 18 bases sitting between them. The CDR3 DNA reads TGTGCCAGCAGTACACCCTCCGGAGGTGCTAGCACAGATACGCAGTATTTT. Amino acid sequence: CASSTPSGGASTDTQYF.

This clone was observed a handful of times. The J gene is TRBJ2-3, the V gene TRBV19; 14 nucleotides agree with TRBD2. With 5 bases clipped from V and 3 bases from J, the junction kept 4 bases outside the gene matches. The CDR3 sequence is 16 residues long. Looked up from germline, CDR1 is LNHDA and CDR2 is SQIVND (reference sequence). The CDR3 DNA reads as TGTGCCAGTAGTCCCGGGACTAGCGGGAGAACAGATACGCAGTATTTT. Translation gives CASSPGTSGRTDTQYF.

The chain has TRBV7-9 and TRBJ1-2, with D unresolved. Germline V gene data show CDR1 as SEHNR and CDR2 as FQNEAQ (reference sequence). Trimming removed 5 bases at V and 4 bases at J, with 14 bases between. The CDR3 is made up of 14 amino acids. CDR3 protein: CASSPRASFYGYTF. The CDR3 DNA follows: TGTGCCAGCAGCCCGAGGGCCAGCTTCTATGGCTACACCTTC.

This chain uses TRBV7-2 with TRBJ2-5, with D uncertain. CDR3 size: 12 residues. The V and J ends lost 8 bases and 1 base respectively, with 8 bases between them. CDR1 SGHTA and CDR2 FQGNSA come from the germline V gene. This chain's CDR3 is CASRRPQETQYF. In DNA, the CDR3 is TGTGCCAGCCGGCGGCCCCAAGAGACCCAGTACTTC. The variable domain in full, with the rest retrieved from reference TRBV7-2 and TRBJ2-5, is GAGVSQSPSNKVTEKGKDVELRCDPISGHTALYWYRQSLGQGLEFLIYFQGNSAPDKSGLPSDRFSAERTGGSVSTLTIQRTQQEDSAVYLCASRRPQETQYFGPGTRLLVL.

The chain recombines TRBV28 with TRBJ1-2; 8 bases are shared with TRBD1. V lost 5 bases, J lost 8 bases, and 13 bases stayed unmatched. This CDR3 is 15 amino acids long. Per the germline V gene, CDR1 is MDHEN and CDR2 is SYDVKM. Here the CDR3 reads CASSRTGGRAIGYTF. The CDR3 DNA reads TGTGCCAGCAGTCGAACAGGGGGTCGGGCGATCGGCTACACCTTC.

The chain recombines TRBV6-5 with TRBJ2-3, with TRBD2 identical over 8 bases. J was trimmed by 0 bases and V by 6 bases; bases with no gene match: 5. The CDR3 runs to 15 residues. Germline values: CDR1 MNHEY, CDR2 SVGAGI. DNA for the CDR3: TGTGCCAGCAGCCATAGCGGGGCTAGCACAGATACGCAGTATTTT. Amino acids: CASSHSGASTDTQYF.

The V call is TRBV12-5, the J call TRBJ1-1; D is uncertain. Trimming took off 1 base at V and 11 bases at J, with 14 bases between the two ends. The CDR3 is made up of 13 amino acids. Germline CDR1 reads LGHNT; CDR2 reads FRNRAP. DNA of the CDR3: TGTGCTAGTGGTTTGGGGCAGGTGCTCCGGGCTTTCTTT. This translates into CASGLGQVLRAFF.

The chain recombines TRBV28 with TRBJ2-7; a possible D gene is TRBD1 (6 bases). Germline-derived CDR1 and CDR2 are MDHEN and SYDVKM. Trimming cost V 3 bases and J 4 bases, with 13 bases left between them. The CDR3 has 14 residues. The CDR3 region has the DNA TGTGCCAGCAGTTTTGGGGGCCAGGGATACGAGCAGTACTTC. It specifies CASSFGGQGYEQYF.

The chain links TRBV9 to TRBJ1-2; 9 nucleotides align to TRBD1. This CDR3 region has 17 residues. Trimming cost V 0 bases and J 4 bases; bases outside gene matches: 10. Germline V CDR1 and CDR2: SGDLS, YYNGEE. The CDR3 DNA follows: TGTGCCAGCAGCGTAGACCCCACAGGGGGCGGAAGCTATGGCTACACCTTC. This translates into CASSVDPTGGGSYGYTF.

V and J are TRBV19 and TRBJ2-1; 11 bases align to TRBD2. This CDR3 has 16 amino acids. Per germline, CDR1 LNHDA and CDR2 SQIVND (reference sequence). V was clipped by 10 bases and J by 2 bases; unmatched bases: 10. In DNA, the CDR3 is TGTGCCACATTCCCGGGGACTAGCGGAGCCTACAATGAGCAGTTCTTC. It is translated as CATFPGTSGAYNEQFF.

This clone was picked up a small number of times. In nucleotides, the CDR3 is TGTGCCAGTAGTAGCATGGGACTATCATACGAGCAGTACTTC. Translated, it gives CASSSMGLSYEQYF. The V call is TRBV19, the J call TRBJ2-7; TRBD2 aligns across 7 bases. The V gene's germline CDR1 is LNHDA and CDR2 SQIVND (reference sequence). There are 14 residues in the CDR3. Trimming at V came to 4 bases and at J to 4 bases, leaving 7 bases not matched to a gene.

The CDR3 protein is CASSQATANTGELFF. In DNA form, the CDR3 reads TGTGCCAGCTCACAGGCGACAGCGAACACCGGGGAGCTGTTTTTT. The J gene is TRBJ2-2, the V gene TRBV18, with D tentatively TRBD1 (5 bases). V shed 4 bases and J shed 0 bases, with 9 bases lying between them. In germline, CDR1 is KGHSH, CDR2 LQKENI. The CDR3 is 15 residues long.

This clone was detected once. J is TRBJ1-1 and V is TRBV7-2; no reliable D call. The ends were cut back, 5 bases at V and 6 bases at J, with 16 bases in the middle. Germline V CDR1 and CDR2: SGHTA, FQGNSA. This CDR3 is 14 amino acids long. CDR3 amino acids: CASSLTGSNAEAFF. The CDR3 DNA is TGTGCCAGCAGCCTAACCGGGTCAAACGCTGAAGCTTTCTTT.

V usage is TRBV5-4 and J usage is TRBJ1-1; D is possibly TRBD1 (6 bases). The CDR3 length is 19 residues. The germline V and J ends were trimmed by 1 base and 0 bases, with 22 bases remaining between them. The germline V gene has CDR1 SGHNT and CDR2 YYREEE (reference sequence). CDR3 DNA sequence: TGTGCCAGCAGCTTGAGTCAATACAGGGTGGTGGGGATGAACACTGAAGCTTTCTTT. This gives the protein CASSLSQYRVVGMNTEAFF. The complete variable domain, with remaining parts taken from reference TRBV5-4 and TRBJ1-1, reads ETGVTQSPTHLIKTRGQQVTLRCSSQSGHNTVSWYQQALGQGPQFIFQYYREEENGRGNFPPRFSGLQFPNYSSELNVNALELDDSALYLCASSLSQYRVVGMNTEAFFGQGTRLTVV.

The CDR3 DNA sequence: TGTGCCACCAGCAGAGATGGGCGAGAGGGGAGGTCCCAGCATTTT. It is translated as CATSRDGREGRSQHF. This chain joins TRBV15 and TRBJ1-5; D may be TRBD1 (5 bases). Trimming removed 0 bases at V and 11 bases at J, with 17 bases between. Germline V gene data show CDR1 as LNHNV and CDR2 as YYDKDF (reference sequence). The CDR3 is 15 residues long.

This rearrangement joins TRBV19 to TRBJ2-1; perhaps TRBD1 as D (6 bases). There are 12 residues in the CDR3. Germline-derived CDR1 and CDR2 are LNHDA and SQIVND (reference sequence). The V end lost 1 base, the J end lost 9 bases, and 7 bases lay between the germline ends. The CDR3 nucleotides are TGTGCCAGTAGTATAGGACAGGCTGAGCAGTTCTTC. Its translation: CASSIGQAEQFF.